This T cell receptor (beta chain) was found in a study of cytomegalovirus exposure and HLA in healthy donors. About the study: Unique TCR beta sequences numbering 95 million to 130 million came from approximately 180 million T cells in an earlier analysis.

V lost 3 bases, J lost 8 bases, and 4 bases stayed unmatched. Looked up from germline, CDR1 is MNHNS and CDR2 is SASEGT. The CDR3 is 14 amino acids. 13 Jbeta primers and 60 Vbeta primers were used for the PCR. Assay: immunoSEQ multiplex PCR; the TCRdb copy retains only in-frame clones and omits some. The listing contains 140,000 to 150,000 clones. The clonotype was recovered from a woman aged 45 to 65 in good health and CMV-seronegative. Sequencing was carried out using PBMCs. The chain combines TRBV6-1 with TRBJ2-1, with TRBD1 matching 10 bases. The CDR3, as DNA: TGTGCCAGCAGTGAGGGGACAGGGGTCGATGAGCAGTTCTTC. Translated, it gives CASSEGTGVDEQFF.